This entry lists 28 T cell receptor beta chains sequenced from one sample in a study of cytomegalovirus exposure and HLA in healthy donors. The PCR ran on 60 Vbeta and 13 Jbeta primers. Assay used: immunoSEQ multiplex PCR; TCRdb lists only in-frame clones, some missing. The table has 55,000 to 75,000 clones, 70% to 75% seen once. The specimen sequenced was PBMCs. These receptors were collected from a human donor in good health.

This rearrangement joins TRBV7-9 to TRBJ2-2, with TRBD2 matching over 7 bases. The germline CDR1 and CDR2 sequences are SEHNR and FQNEAQ (reference sequence). CDR3 length: 14 residues. V shed 5 bases and J 4 bases; nucleotides not matched to a gene: 4. The CDR3 spells CASSNLAVTGELFF. CDR3 coding DNA: TGTGCCAGCAGCAACCTAGCGGTCACCGGGGAGCTGTTTTTT. Complete variable domain (other parts from reference TRBV7-9 and TRBJ2-2): DTGVSQNPRHKITKRGQNVTFRCDPISEHNRLYWYRQTLGQGPEFLTYFQNEAQLEKSRLLSDRFSAERPKGSFSTLEIQRTEQGDSAMYLCASSNLAVTGELFFGEGSRLTVL.

This clone was recorded a few times. The genes are TRBV6-6 and TRBJ1-5; no clear D. The CDR3 totals 14 residues. Germline V gene sequence: CDR1 MNHNY, CDR2 SVGAGI (reference sequence). With 0 bases removed from V and 8 bases from J, the gap between germline ends came to 11 bases. CDR3 loop: CASSYSGLGEPQHF. CDR3 bases: TGTGCCAGCAGTTACTCGGGCCTGGGAGAGCCCCAGCATTTT.

This clone showed up just a few times. The genes are TRBV5-6 and TRBJ1-1, with 8 nucleotides matching TRBD1. The CDR3 is 15 residues long. The V gene end was trimmed by 4 bases and the J gene end by 3 bases; junction bases not matched to a gene: 8. Germline CDR1 SGHDT, CDR2 YYEEEE. This CDR3 is CASSLGQAEDTEAFF. The CDR3 nucleotides are TGTGCCAGCAGCCTGGGACAGGCCGAGGACACTGAAGCTTTCTTT.

V usage is TRBV7-8 and J usage is TRBJ2-1; maybe TRBD1 (5 bases). The CDR3 is 16 residues long. The germline V and J ends were trimmed by 4 bases and 0 bases, with 13 bases remaining between them. The germline V gene has CDR1 SGHVS and CDR2 FQNEAQ. CDR3 region: CASSSQGLSSYNEQFF. The CDR3 nucleotides are TGTGCCAGCAGCTCTCAGGGATTAAGCTCCTACAATGAGCAGTTCTTC.

The chain joins TRBV28 to TRBJ1-3; D possibly corresponds to TRBD1 (6 bases). The CDR3 has 15 residues. The V end lost 2 bases, the J end lost 2 bases, and 10 bases lay between the germline ends. Germline V lookup: CDR1 MDHEN, CDR2 SYDVKM. CDR3 loop: CASSLRGAPGNTIYF. CDR3 nucleotides: TGTGCCAGCAGTTTACGGGGGGCGCCTGGAAACACCATATATTTT.

The V gene is TRBV19, the J gene TRBJ2-1, with D perhaps TRBD1 (6 bases). V was shortened by 5 bases and J by 6 bases, with 14 bases between the two germline ends. The CDR3 spans 14 residues. Germline-derived CDR1 and CDR2 are LNHDA and SQIVND (reference sequence). In DNA, the CDR3 is TGTGCCAGTAGTCGCTTAGTACAGGGCAATGAGCAGTTCTTC. Translation: CASSRLVQGNEQFF.

The J gene is TRBJ2-1, the V gene TRBV6-5; 8 bases are a match to TRBD1. Germline V CDR1 and CDR2: MNHEY, SVGAGI. This CDR3 has 15 residues. The J segment lost 0 bases and the V segment lost 2 bases, leaving 0 bases of the junction unmatched. CDR3 in amino acids: CASSYTGGSYNEQFF. The CDR3, as DNA: TGTGCCAGCAGTTACACAGGGGGCTCCTACAATGAGCAGTTCTTC.

The chain uses TRBV5-6 and TRBJ1-2; possibly TRBD1 for D (6 bases). With 4 bases removed from V and 4 bases from J, the gap between germline ends came to 14 bases. From germline, CDR1 is SGHDT and CDR2 YYEEEE. CDR3 length equals 14 residues. CDR3: CASSLGGPLYGYTF. The CDR3 DNA reads as TGTGCCAGCAGCCTCGGGGGGCCCCTCTATGGCTACACCTTC.

This chain joins TRBV9 and TRBJ2-7; D call uncertain. The CDR3 totals 13 residues. Germline assignment: CDR1 SGDLS and CDR2 YYNGEE. With 4 bases removed from V and 5 bases from J, the gap between germline ends came to 13 bases. In DNA form, the CDR3 reads TGTGCCAGCAGCCCGACACCTCTGGACGAGCAGTACTTC. Its protein is CASSPTPLDEQYF.

This chain uses TRBV6-5 with TRBJ2-2, with 7 bases identical to TRBD2. Germline values: CDR1 MNHEY, CDR2 SVGAGI. The CDR3 is 14 amino acids. With V trimmed by 8 bases and J by 2 bases, 5 bases remained unmatched. The CDR3 nucleotides are TGTGCCAGCCAGACTAGCAGTAACACCGGGGAGCTGTTTTTT. Its protein is CASQTSSNTGELFF.

This chain uses TRBV6-1 with TRBJ1-2, with 10 bases matching TRBD1. Trimming at V came to 6 bases and at J to 7 bases, leaving 11 bases not matched to a gene. There are 15 residues in the CDR3. The germline V gene has CDR1 MNHNS and CDR2 SASEGT. The CDR3: CASSQPGQGMSGYTF. CDR3 DNA: TGTGCCAGCAGCCAACCGGGACAGGGGATGTCTGGCTACACCTTC.

The rearrangement joins TRBV5-1 to TRBJ1-1; TRBD1 is a possible D gene (5 bases). Germline CDR1 SGHRS, CDR2 YFSETQ. V was pared by 0 bases and J by 5 bases, with 11 bases between. The CDR3 contains 14 residues. CDR3 in DNA: TGCGCCAGCAGCTTGGATTCGGGGGAGACTGAAGCTTTCTTT. It specifies CASSLDSGETEAFF.

The V gene is TRBV6-6, the J gene TRBJ1-1; D remains ambiguous. With 5 bases removed from V and 3 bases from J, the gap between germline ends came to 13 bases. Germline lookup yields CDR1 MNHNY and CDR2 SVGAGI (reference sequence). The CDR3 has 14 amino acids. CDR3: CASSSSFRDTEAFF. In DNA, the CDR3 is TGTGCCAGCAGTAGCTCCTTCCGGGACACTGAAGCTTTCTTT.

The chain employs TRBV9 and TRBJ2-5; perhaps TRBD2 as D (5 bases). Trimming stripped 4 bases from V and 0 bases from J, with 13 bases between. The CDR3 sequence is 15 residues long. CDR1 is SGDLS, CDR2 YYNGEE, per germline. The CDR3 region is CASSSSGSYQETQYF. DNA of the CDR3: TGTGCCAGCAGCTCAAGTGGGAGTTACCAAGAGACCCAGTACTTC.

The chain joins TRBV30 to TRBJ1-1; no clear D gene. The CDR3 has 11 residues. Germline values: CDR1 GTSNPN, CDR2 SVGIG (reference sequence). Trimming stripped 5 bases from V and 1 base from J, with 5 bases between. The CDR3 sequence: CAWYRNTEAFF. The CDR3 DNA follows: TGTGCCTGGTATAGGAACACTGAAGCTTTCTTT. The entire variable domain, with the rest obtained from reference TRBV30 and TRBJ1-1, is as follows: SQTIHQWPATLVQPVGSPLSLECTVEGTSNPNLYWYRQAAGRGLQLLFYSVGIGQISSEVPQNLSASRPQDRQFILSSKKLLLSDSGFYLCAWYRNTEAFFGQGTRLTVV.

The chain couples TRBV6-5 to TRBJ2-1; TRBD2 is a possible D gene (6 bases). Trimming took off 2 bases at V and 4 bases at J, with 12 bases between the two ends. Looked up from germline, CDR1 is MNHEY and CDR2 is SVGAGI. The CDR3 length is 15 residues. CDR3 amino acids: CASSYTSLAYNEQFF. CDR3 sequence (DNA): TGTGCCAGCAGTTACACTAGCCTAGCGTACAATGAGCAGTTCTTC.

The chain has TRBV27 and TRBJ2-7; 7 bases are a match to TRBD2. V was pared by 5 bases and J by 0 bases, with 16 bases of the junction left unmatched. The CDR3 is 18 amino acids. From germline, CDR1 is MNHEY and CDR2 SMNVEV (reference sequence). CDR3 DNA: TGTGCCAGCAGTAGCCGATCAACTAGCGTTCATTACTCCTACGAGCAGTACTTC. Translated: CASSSRSTSVHYSYEQYF.

This clone was detected only once. The chain recombines TRBV30 with TRBJ2-7; 7 bases fit TRBD1. Germline V gene sequence: CDR1 GTSNPN, CDR2 SVGIG (reference sequence). The junction had 12 bases not matched to a gene; V was cut back by 3 bases and J by 7 bases. The length of the CDR3 is 14 residues. CDR3 nucleotides: TGTGCCTGGAGGAAACAGGGGTCTAGGTTTGAGCAGTACTTC. This gives the protein CAWRKQGSRFEQYF.

This clone was seen only a few times. Other DNA sequences in the sample encode the same CDR3. The rearrangement joins TRBV6-6 to TRBJ1-5; TRBD1 might be the D (6 bases). This CDR3 spans 13 amino acids. In germline, CDR1 is MNHNY, CDR2 SVGAGI (reference sequence). V dropped 6 bases and J dropped 4 bases, with 10 bases sitting between them. For the CDR3, the DNA is TGTGCCAGCAGAACCGGGACAAATCAGCCCCAGCATTTT. It codes for CASRTGTNQPQHF.

The rearrangement links TRBV27 to TRBJ1-5; 9 bases are shared with TRBD1. This CDR3 region has 18 residues. Germline trimming cut 6 bases from V and 0 bases from J; bases unmatched to any gene: 12. The germline V gene encodes CDR1 MNHEY and CDR2 SMNVEV (reference sequence). The DNA for the CDR3 is TGTGCCAGCAGCTCAACAGGGGGCCTCTTTTATAGCAATCAGCCCCAGCATTTT. Protein: CASSSTGGLFYSNQPQHF.

The chain carries TRBV2 and TRBJ2-1; 14 nucleotides agree with TRBD2. J gave up 9 bases and V 5 bases, and 6 bases lay outside the gene matches. Germline V gene sequence: CDR1 SNHLY, CDR2 FYNNEI. This CDR3 has 15 amino acids. The CDR3 DNA is TGTGCCAGCAGTCGGGGGACTAGCGGGAGTAGTGAGCAGTTCTTC. Protein: CASSRGTSGSSEQFF.

This clone was counted a few times. The rearrangement links TRBV28 to TRBJ2-7; TRBD1 might be the D (6 bases). Germline CDR1 MDHEN, CDR2 SYDVKM. Trimming took 5 bases from V and 4 from J, leaving 18 bases between them. This CDR3 has 15 amino acids. This CDR3 reads CASSPLDRRGYEQYF. The CDR3 nucleotides are TGTGCCAGCAGTCCCCTTGACAGGAGAGGTTACGAGCAGTACTTC. The entire variable domain, with the rest obtained from reference TRBV28 and TRBJ2-7, is as follows: DVKVTQSSRYLVKRTGEKVFLECVQDMDHENMFWYRQDPGLGLRLIYFSYDVKMKEKGDIPEGYSVSREKKERFSLILESASTNQTSMYLCASSPLDRRGYEQYFGPGTRLTVT.

The V call is TRBV15, the J call TRBJ1-1; perhaps TRBD1 as D (6 bases). There are 14 residues in the CDR3. Germline V CDR1 and CDR2: LNHNV, YYDKDF (reference sequence). The V end lost 3 bases, the J end lost 5 bases, and 13 bases lay between the germline ends. The DNA of the CDR3 is TGTGCCACCAGCAGGGGGGCCCAGAGGACTGAAGCTTTCTTT. Encoded protein: CATSRGAQRTEAFF.

In its sample, this clone was seen a few times. The chain joins TRBV7-2 to TRBJ1-5, with TRBD1 matching over 7 bases. The CDR3 covers 14 residues. Germline V gene data show CDR1 as SGHTA and CDR2 as FQGNSA. J was trimmed by 7 bases and V by 6 bases; bases with no gene match: 9. DNA of the CDR3: TGTGCCAGCAGTGAAGGACAGGAGGTACAGCCCCAGCATTTT. This gives the protein CASSEGQEVQPQHF.

The J gene is TRBJ2-5, the V gene TRBV7-9; tentative D call: TRBD1 (5 bases). The CDR3 is made up of 16 amino acids. CDR1 is SEHNR, CDR2 FQNEAQ, per germline (reference sequence). The V and J ends lost 5 bases and 7 bases respectively, with 23 bases between them. CDR3 sequence reads: CASSPTPGLGDRTQYF. The DNA for the CDR3 is TGTGCCAGCAGCCCCACTCCGGGCCTAGGGGATCGGACCCAGTACTTC. Full variable domain (rest looked up from reference TRBV7-9 and TRBJ2-5): DTGVSQNPRHKITKRGQNVTFRCDPISEHNRLYWYRQTLGQGPEFLTYFQNEAQLEKSRLLSDRFSAERPKGSFSTLEIQRTEQGDSAMYLCASSPTPGLGDRTQYFGPGTRLLVL.

This clone was counted between two and nine times. The CDR3 DNA is TGTGCCAGCTCACAGGGACAGGACTATGGCTACACCTTC. This sequence encodes CASSQGQDYGYTF. The chain has TRBV18 and TRBJ1-2, with 8 bases aligning to TRBD1. J gave up 3 bases and V 4 bases, and 1 base lay outside the gene matches. The CDR3 spans 13 residues. The germline V gene has CDR1 KGHSH and CDR2 LQKENI.

V is TRBV30 and J is TRBJ1-5; 8 bases are a match to TRBD1. Germline trimming cut 1 base from V and 5 bases from J; bases unmatched to any gene: 7. CDR1 is GTSNPN, CDR2 SVGIG, per germline (reference sequence). The CDR3 consists of 15 residues. This CDR3 is CAWSAQGAFYQPQHF. The CDR3 bases are TGTGCCTGGAGTGCTCAGGGGGCTTTCTATCAGCCCCAGCATTTT.

This chain joins TRBV4-1 and TRBJ1-4, with a weak D call TRBD1 (5 bases). Trimming left V 1 base short and J 0 bases short, with 12 bases between. Germline V gives CDR1 MGHRA, CDR2 YSYEKL. CDR3 length equals 17 residues. The DNA of the CDR3 is TGCGCCAGCAGCCAAGTGGAAAGGGGCCCAACTAATGAAAAACTGTTTTTT. This translates into CASSQVERGPTNEKLFF.